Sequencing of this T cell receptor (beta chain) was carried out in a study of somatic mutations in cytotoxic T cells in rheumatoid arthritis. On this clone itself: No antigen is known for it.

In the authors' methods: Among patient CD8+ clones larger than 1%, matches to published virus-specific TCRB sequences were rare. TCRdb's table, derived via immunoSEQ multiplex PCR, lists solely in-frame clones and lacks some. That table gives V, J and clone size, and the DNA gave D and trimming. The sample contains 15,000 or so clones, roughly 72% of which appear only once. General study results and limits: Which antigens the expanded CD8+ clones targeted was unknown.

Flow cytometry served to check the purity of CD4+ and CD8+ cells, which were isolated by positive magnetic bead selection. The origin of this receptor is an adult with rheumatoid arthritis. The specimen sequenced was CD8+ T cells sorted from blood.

The CDR3 coding sequence is TGTGCCAGCAGTTTATGGTCGGAACAGCGGAGTAATTCACCCCTCCACTTT. This sequence encodes CASSLWSEQRSNSPLHF. The rearrangement links TRBV28 to TRBJ1-6; D uncertain. CDR3 size: 17 residues. Germline V lookup: CDR1 MDHEN, CDR2 SYDVKM. The V end lost 0 bases, the J end lost 6 bases, and 15 bases lay between the germline ends.